This TCR beta chain was obtained from a study of cytomegalovirus exposure and HLA in healthy donors. Background on the study: Caucasian-associated ancestry cluster membership applied to about 77% of over 350 genotyped donors. Overall study findings and caveats: Most TCR beta V segments were productive about 90% or about 30% of the time in an earlier analysis. Cytomegalovirus association was assigned to over 150 TCR beta chains.

At the time of sampling, donors were nominally healthy, though unrecorded immune exposures were likely. Comments on this clone: Its antigen is still unknown.

Looked up from germline, CDR1 is SGHNT and CDR2 is YYREEE (reference sequence). V trimming: 1 base; J trimming: 4 bases; junction bases outside the gene matches: 9. The length of the CDR3 is 16 residues. 60 Vbeta and 13 Jbeta primers were used in PCR. Assay: immunoSEQ multiplex PCR; the TCRdb copy retains only in-frame clones and omits some. The sample has about 140,000 clones, roughly 78% seen once. The sequenced material came from PBMCs. The source of this sequence is a man aged 35 to 55 in good health and CMV-seropositive. The rearrangement uses TRBV5-4 and TRBJ2-7; 9 nucleotides match TRBD2. The CDR3 nucleotides read TGTGCCAGCAGCTTGTCGGCGGGAGGGACTGGGTACGAGCAGTACTTC. Translating it yields CASSLSAGGTGYEQYF.